The T cell receptor beta chain described here comes from a study of human T cells and chemical hapten exposure. TCRdb re-called the RACE reads through MiXCR, storing one row per CDR3 protein. Of about 30,000 distinct CDR3 sequences listed, approximately 6% are singletons. This clonotype was recorded many times. The CDR3 loop spans 13 amino acids. Germline CDR1 reads SQVTM; CDR2 reads ANQGSEA. V was clipped by 4 bases and J by 2 bases, with 10 bases between them. Time point reported: patch test 3, about 24 weeks after DPC sensitization. Treatment defined: therapeutic diphenylcyclopropenone sensitization with weekly scalp DPC.

The sequence came from a man aged 25-45 years with alopecia areata. Some clones in this sample may be carry-over from other donors' samples. The gene calls are TRBV29-1 and TRBJ2-3; D is uncertain. Source: whole blood, taken in connection with sensitization to the hapten diphenylcyclopropenone (DPC). The CDR3 here is CSVAWQTTDTQYF. CDR3 nucleotides: TGCAGCGTTGCTTGGCAAACCACAGATACGCAGTATTTT.